These T cell receptor beta chains were read from a single sample in a study of shared clonotypes between healthy human individuals. The table came from immunoSEQ multiplex PCR; TCRdb's copy has only in-frame clones and leaves some out. The data show 2 million to 2.5 million clones, around 95% seen once. The sequenced sample consisted of naive CD4+ T cells sorted from blood. The receptors originated from a man in his late teens or twenties in good health. Each CDR3 is given without its conserved first and last residue.

J gene,V gene,CDR3 protein
TRBJ2-6,TRBV4-2,ASSQDPAGRYLGGANVLT
TRBJ2-1,TRBV27,ASSPRMDRANEQF
TRBJ2-3,TRBV5-1,ASSLGPGLTDSPDTQY
TRBJ1-1,TRBV6-5,ASSRQGNTEAF
TRBJ1-3,TRBV12-5,ASGLHRGYGNTIY
TRBJ1-2,TRBV5-1,ASSLEDRGYT
TRBJ2-5,TRBV30,AWSLTTGGVAQY
TRBJ1-4,TRBV7-9,ASSFRTDNEKLF
TRBJ1-3,TRBV6-1,ASSVDPNGNTIY
TRBJ2-7,TRBV10-3,AISLTGYEQY
TRBJ2-2,TRBV7-2,ASSLIVPNTGELF
TRBJ1-2,TRBV30,AWVGQNYGYT
TRBJ2-1,TRBV7-9,ASSFRGSYNEQF
TRBJ1-1,TRBV28,ASNTGGGTEAF
TRBJ1-1,TRBV19,ASSIQGAYTEAF
.,TRBV11-3,ASSWTEGLAHFYEQY
TRBJ1-1,TRBV5-1,ASSFGQGGAF
TRBJ2-2,TRBV9,ASSVTSANTGELF
TRBJ2-7,TRBV11-3,ASSSQRDYEQY
TRBJ2-1,TRBV19,ASSTLPPHYNEQF
TRBJ1-2,TRBV9,ASSVGNYGYT
TRBJ2-5,TRBV5-1,ASSTRLAPQETQY
TRBJ2-3,TRBV18,ASSPPASTDTQY
TRBJ2-5,TRBV29-1,SVALGTGGEETQY
TRBJ2-7,TRBV25-1,ASRTSGIHYEQY
TRBJ1-6,TRBV30,AWSSQGGNSPLH
TRBJ2-2,TRBV7-9,ASSLRLGTGELF
TRBJ2-2,TRBV5-1,ASSFRGPNTGELF
TRBJ1-5,TRBV9,ASSAHWSNQPQH
TRBJ2-5,TRBV7-2,ASSLAPQY
TRBJ1-6,TRBV19,ASSTRDNYNSPLH
TRBJ2-7,TRBV5-1,ASSVGQETNEQY
TRBJ2-7,TRBV5-6,ASSQSGLAGGTYEQY
TRBJ2-5,TRBV5-4,ASSLGTSGSAQTQY
TRBJ1-5,TRBV28,ASHRGPNQPQH
TRBJ2-1,TRBV11-2,ASSRRVTEQF
TRBJ1-2,TRBV7-2,ASTPVMGARGYT
TRBJ1-3,TRBV7-9,ASSHSSSGNTIY
TRBJ2-7,TRBV10-3,AIGNRDSYEQY
TRBJ2-1,TRBV5-1,ASSLDPQGNEQF
TRBJ2-2,TRBV19,ASSNPSGRWNTGELF
TRBJ1-2,TRBV6-6,ASSYQGTGDGYT
TRBJ2-7,TRBV27,ASTSQSLGAYEQY
TRBJ1-3,TRBV5-4,ASSLEDRAGNTIY
TRBJ2-1,TRBV29-1,SARTGTGFYEQF